The T cell receptor (beta chain) under discussion was sequenced for a study of shared clonotypes between healthy human individuals. The study's findings and limits: Sharing across four donors was highest in naive CD4 (around 5%) and lowest in memory CD8 (roughly 0.4%). Non-shared clonotypes displayed generation probabilities falling below those of clonotypes present in all four donors.

Germline V gene data show CDR1 as SNHLY and CDR2 as FYNNEI. The CDR3 covers 12 residues. Deletions cut 6 bases from V and 9 bases from J, with 9 bases between. Profiled with immunoSEQ multiplex PCR; TCRdb holds only in-frame clones, not every one. The sample records 2,500,000 or so clones, approximately 90% being singletons. In regard to this clone: Antigen unknown.

CD4+ cells yielded CD45RA+ naive and CD45RA-negative memory subsets. Input material: naive CD4+ T cells sorted from blood. The subset: CD45RA+ positively selected. The genes are TRBV2 and TRBJ1-6; no firm D call. The sequence came from a man between 18 and 29 years old in good health. The CDR3, as DNA: TGTGCCAGCAGGGTTGAGGTTTCACCCCTCCACTTT. This translates into CASRVEVSPLHF.